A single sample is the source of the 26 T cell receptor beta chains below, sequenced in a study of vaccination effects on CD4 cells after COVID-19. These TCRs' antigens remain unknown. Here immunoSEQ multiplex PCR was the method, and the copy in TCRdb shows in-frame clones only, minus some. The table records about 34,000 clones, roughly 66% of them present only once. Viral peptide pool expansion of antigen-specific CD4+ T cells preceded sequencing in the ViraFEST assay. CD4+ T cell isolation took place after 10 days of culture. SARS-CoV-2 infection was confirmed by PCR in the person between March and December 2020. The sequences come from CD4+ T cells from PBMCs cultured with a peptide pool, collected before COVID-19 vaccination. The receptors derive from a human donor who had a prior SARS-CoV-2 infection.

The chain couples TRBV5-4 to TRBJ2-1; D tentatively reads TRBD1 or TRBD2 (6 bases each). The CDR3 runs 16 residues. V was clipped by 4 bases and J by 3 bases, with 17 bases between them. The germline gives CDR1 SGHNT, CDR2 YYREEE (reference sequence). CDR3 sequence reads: CASSLLWGASYNEQFF. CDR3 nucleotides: TGTGCCAGCAGCCTGTTGTGGGGGGCAAGCTACAATGAGCAGTTCTTC.

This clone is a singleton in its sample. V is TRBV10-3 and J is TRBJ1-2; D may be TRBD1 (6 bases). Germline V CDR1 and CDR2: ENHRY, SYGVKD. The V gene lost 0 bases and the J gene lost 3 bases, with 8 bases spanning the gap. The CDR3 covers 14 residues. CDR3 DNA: TGTGCCATCAGTGAGTCGACAGGCTACTATGGCTACACCTTC. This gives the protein CAISESTGYYGYTF.

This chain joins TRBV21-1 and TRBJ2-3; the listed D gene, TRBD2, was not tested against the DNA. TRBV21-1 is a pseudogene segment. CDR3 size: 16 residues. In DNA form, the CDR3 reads TGTGCCAGCAGCCCGATGACTAGCGGGGGGGGAGATACGCAGTATTTT. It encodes CASSPMTSGGGDTQYF.

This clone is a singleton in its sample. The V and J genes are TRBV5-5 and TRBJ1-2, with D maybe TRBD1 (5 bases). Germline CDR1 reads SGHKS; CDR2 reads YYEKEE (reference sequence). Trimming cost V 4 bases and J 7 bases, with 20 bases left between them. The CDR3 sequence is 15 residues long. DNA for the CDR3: TGTGCCAGCAGCGGGGCCGACGAGCCGGGGCGTGGCTACACCTTC. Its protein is CASSGADEPGRGYTF.

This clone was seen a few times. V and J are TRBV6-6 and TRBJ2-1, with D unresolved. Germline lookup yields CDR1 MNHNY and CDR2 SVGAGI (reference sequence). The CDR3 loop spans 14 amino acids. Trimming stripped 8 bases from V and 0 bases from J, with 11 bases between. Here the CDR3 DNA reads TGTGCCAGCCAGGCGGCAGCCTCCTACAATGAGCAGTTCTTC. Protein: CASQAAASYNEQFF.

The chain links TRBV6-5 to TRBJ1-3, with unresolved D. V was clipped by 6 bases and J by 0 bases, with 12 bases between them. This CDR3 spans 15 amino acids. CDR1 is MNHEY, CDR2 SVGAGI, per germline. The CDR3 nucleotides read TGTGCCAGCAGCTCGTACAGTGGCTCTGGAAACACCATATATTTT. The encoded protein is CASSSYSGSGNTIYF.

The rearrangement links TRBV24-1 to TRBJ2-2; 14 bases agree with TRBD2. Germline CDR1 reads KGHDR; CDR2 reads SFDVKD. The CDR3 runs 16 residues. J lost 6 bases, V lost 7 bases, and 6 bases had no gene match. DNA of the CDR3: TGTGCCACCAGGACTAGCGGGAGGGGTCAGTCCGGGGAGCTGTTTTTT. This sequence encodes CATRTSGRGQSGELFF.

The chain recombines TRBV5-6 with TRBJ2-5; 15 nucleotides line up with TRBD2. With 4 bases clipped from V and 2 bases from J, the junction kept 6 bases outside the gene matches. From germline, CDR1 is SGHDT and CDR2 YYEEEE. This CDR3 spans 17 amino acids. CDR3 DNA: TGTGCCAGCAGCCATGGACTAGCGGGAGGGCCTCAAGAGACCCAGTACTTC. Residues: CASSHGLAGGPQETQYF.

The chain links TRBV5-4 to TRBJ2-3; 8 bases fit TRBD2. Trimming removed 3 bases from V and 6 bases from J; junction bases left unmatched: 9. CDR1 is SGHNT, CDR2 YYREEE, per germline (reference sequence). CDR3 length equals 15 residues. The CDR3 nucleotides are TGTGCCAGCAGCTCGGGGGGGCAGGGGAGGGATACGCAGTATTTT. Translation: CASSSGGQGRDTQYF.

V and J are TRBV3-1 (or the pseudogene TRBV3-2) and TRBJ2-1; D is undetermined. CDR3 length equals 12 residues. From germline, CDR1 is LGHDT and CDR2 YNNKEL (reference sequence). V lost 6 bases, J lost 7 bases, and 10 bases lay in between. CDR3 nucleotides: TGTGCCAGCAGTGAAAACTGGAATGAGCAGTTCTTC. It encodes CASSENWNEQFF.

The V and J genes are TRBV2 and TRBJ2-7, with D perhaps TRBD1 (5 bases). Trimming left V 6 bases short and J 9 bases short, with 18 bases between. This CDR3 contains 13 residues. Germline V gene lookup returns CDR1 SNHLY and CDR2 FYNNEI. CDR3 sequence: CASRDSDTFGQYF. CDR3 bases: TGTGCCAGCAGAGACAGTGATACCTTTGGGCAGTACTTC. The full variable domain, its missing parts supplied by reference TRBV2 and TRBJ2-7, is EPEVTQTPSHQVTQMGQEVILRCVPISNHLYFYWYRQILGQKVEFLVSFYNNEISEKSEIFDDQFSVERPDGSNFTLKIRSTKLEDSAMYFCASRDSDTFGQYFGPGTRLTVT.

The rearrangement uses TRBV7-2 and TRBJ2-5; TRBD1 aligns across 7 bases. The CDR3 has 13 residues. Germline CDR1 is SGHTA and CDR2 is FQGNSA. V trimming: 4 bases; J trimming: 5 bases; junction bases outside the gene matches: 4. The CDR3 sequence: CASSYRGRETQYF. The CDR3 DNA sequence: TGTGCCAGCAGCTACAGGGGCAGGGAGACCCAGTACTTC. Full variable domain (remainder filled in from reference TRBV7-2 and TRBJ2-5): GAGVSQSPSNKVTEKGKDVELRCDPISGHTALYWYRQSLGQGLEFLIYFQGNSAPDKSGLPSDRFSAERTGGSVSTLTIQRTQQEDSAVYLCASSYRGRETQYFGPGTRLLVL.

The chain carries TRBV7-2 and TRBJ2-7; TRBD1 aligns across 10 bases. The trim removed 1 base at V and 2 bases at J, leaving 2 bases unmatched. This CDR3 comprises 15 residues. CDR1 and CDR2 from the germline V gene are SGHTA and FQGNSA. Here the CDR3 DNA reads TGTGCCAGCAGCTTAGTAGGGACAGGGGCCTACGAGCAGTACTTC. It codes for CASSLVGTGAYEQYF.

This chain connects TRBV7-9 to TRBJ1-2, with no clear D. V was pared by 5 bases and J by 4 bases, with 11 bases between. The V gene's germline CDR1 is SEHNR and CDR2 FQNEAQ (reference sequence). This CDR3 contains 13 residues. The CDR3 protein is CASSPDFVYGYTF. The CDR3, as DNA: TGTGCCAGCAGCCCGGATTTTGTCTATGGCTACACCTTC.

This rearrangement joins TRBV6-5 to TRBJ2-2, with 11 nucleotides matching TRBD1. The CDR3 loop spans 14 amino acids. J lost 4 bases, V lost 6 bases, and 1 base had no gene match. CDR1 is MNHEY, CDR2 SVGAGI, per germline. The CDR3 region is CASRDRGRTGELFF. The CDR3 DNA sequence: TGTGCCAGCAGGGACAGGGGGCGCACCGGGGAGCTGTTTTTT.

CDR3: CASSQGYVANVLTF. For the CDR3, the DNA is TGTGCCAGTAGTCAGGGCTATGTGGCCAACGTCCTGACTTTC. The chain is built from TRBV19 and TRBJ2-6; maybe TRBD1 (5 bases). This CDR3 has 14 amino acids. Germline values: CDR1 LNHDA, CDR2 SQIVND (reference sequence). Trimming pared 5 bases from V and 6 bases from J, leaving 11 bases between.

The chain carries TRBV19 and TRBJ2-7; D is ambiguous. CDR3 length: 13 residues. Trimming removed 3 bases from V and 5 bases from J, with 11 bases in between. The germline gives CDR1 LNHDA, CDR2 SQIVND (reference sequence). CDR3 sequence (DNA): TGTGCCAGTAGTATTTATGGTTCGGACGAGCAGTACTTC. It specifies CASSIYGSDEQYF.

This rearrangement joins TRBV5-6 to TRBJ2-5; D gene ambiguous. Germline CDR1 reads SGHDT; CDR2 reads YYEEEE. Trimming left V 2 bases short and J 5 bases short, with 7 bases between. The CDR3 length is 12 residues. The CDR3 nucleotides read TGTGCCAGCAGCTTAGGGTGGGAGACCCAGTACTTC. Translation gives CASSLGWETQYF.

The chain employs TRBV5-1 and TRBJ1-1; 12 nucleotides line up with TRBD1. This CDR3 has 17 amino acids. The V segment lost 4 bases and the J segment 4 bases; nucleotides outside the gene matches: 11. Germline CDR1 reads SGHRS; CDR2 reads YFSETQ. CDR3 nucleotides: TGCGCCAGCAGCACTGGACCGGGACAGGGGGCGACCACTGAAGCTTTCTTT. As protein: CASSTGPGQGATTEAFF.

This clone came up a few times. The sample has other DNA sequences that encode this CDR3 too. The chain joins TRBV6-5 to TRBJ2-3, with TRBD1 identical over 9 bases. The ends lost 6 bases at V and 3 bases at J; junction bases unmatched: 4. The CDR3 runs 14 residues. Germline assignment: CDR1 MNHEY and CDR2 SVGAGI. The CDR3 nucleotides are TGTGCCAGCAGCCCCGGACAGGGGACAGATACGCAGTATTTT. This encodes CASSPGQGTDTQYF.

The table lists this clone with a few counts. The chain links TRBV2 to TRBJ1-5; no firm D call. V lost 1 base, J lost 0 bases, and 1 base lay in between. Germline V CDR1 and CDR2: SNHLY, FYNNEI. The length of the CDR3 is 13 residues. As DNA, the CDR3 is TGTGCCAGCAGTGAAGTTAGCAATCAGCCCCAGCATTTT. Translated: CASSEVSNQPQHF. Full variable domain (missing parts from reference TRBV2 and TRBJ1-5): EPEVTQTPSHQVTQMGQEVILRCVPISNHLYFYWYRQILGQKVEFLVSFYNNEISEKSEIFDDQFSVERPDGSNFTLKIRSTKLEDSAMYFCASSEVSNQPQHFGDGTRLSIL.

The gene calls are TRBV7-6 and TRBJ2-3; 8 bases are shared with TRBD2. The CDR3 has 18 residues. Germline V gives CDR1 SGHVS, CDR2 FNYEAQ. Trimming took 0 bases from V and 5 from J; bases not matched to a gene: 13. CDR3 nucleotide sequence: TGTGCCAGCAGCTTAGCGGTATTATCCGGGGGGGCCGTAGATACGCAGTATTTT. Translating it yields CASSLAVLSGGAVDTQYF.

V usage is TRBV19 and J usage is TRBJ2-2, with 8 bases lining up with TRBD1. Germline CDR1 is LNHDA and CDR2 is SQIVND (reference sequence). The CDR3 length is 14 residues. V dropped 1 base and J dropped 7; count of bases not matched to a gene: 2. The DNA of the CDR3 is TGTGCCAGTAGTATAGGGACAGGGAGCGGGGAGCTGTTTTTT. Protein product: CASSIGTGSGELFF.

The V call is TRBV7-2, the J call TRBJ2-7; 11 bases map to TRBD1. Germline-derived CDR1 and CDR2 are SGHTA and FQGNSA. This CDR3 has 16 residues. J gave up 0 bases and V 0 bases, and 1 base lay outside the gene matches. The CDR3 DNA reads TGTGCCAGCAGCTTAGCGGGGACAGGGGGCTCCTACGAGCAGTACTTC. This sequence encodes CASSLAGTGGSYEQYF.

The CDR3 coding sequence is TGTGCCAGCAGCCCAGGGACAGGGATCGCTAACTATGGCTACACCTTC. Translating gives CASSPGTGIANYGYTF. V gene TRBV7-3 combines with J gene TRBJ1-2; 9 nucleotides match TRBD1. The junction had 7 bases not matched to a gene; V was cut back by 5 bases and J by 0 bases. The CDR3 length is 16 residues. Germline lookup yields CDR1 SGHTA and CDR2 FQGTGA.

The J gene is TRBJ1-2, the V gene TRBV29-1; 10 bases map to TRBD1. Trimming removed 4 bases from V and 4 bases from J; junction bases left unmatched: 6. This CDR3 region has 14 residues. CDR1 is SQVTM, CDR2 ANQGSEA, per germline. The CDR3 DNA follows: TGCAGCGTTGGATCGACAGGGGGCCCCTATGGCTACACCTTC. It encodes CSVGSTGGPYGYTF.